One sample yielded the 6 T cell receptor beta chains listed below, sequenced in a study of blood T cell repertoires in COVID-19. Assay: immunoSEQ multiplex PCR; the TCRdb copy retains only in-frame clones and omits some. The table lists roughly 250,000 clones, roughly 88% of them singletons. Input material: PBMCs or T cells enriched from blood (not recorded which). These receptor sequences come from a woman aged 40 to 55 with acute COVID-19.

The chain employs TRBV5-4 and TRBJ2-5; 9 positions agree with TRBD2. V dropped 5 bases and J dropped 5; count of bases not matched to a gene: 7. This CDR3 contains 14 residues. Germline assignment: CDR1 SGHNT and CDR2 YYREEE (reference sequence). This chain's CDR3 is CASRPGLASETQYF. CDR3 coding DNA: TGTGCCAGCAGACCGGGACTAGCTTCGGAGACCCAGTACTTC.

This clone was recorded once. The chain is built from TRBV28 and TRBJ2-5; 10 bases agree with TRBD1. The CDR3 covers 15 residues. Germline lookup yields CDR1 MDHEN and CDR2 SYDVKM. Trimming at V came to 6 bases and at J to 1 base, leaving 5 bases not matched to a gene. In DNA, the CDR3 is TGTGCCAGCAGCCACTGGGACAGGGGCCAAGAGACCCAGTACTTC. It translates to CASSHWDRGQETQYF.

The CDR3 protein is CASSYAGQGSKAFF. The CDR3 nucleotides are TGTGCCAGCAGTTATGCGGGACAGGGATCAAAAGCTTTCTTT. The chain is built from TRBV6-2 or TRBV6-3 and TRBJ1-1; 9 nucleotides line up with TRBD1. Germline CDR1 is MNHEY and CDR2 is SVGEGT. Trimming cost V 3 bases and J 9 bases; bases outside gene matches: 8. The CDR3 covers 14 residues.

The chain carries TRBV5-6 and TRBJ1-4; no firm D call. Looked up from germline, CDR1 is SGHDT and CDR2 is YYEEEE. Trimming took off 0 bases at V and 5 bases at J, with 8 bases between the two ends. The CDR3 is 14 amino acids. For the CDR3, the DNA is TGTGCCAGCAGCTTGGGAGGAAAGAATGAAAAACTGTTTTTT. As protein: CASSLGGKNEKLFF.

CDR3 sequence (DNA): TGTGCCAGCAGCCGACTAGCGGGAACCTACGAGCAGTACTTC. Protein product: CASSRLAGTYEQYF. The V gene is TRBV6-5, the J gene TRBJ2-7; 11 bases agree with TRBD2. V lost 6 bases, J lost 2 bases, and 3 bases stayed unmatched. Germline CDR1 reads MNHEY; CDR2 reads SVGAGI. The CDR3 runs to 14 residues.

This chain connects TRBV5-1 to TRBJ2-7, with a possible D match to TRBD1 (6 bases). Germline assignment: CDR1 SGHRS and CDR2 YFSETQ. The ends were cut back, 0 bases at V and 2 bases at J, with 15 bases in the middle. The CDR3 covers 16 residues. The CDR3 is CASSLDTQGPTYEQYF. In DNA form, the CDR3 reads TGCGCCAGCAGCTTGGACACACAGGGTCCGACCTACGAGCAGTACTTC.